This T cell receptor (beta chain) was sequenced in a study of post-analysis software for immune sequencing data. Presence of unique molecular identifiers characterized the TCR beta cDNA libraries. When roughly 0.85 to 11 million T cells were used, they gave some 520,000 cDNA molecules. TCRdb passed the PCR reads through MiXCR, listing each CDR3 protein once. The table lists a few hundred thousand distinct CDR3 sequences, around a third of them singletons. Broader study findings: Several TRBV segments were more frequent in patients than controls; TRBV5-6, TRBV5-1 and TRBV20-1 belonged to this group.

Germline V CDR1 and CDR2: LNHDA, SQIVND (reference sequence). Trimming pared 6 bases from V and 5 bases from J, leaving 20 bases between. This CDR3 contains 15 residues. In regard to this clonotype: The antigen is unknown.

The sequence came from a girl aged 10 to 17 with multiple sclerosis. The genes are TRBV19 and TRBJ2-7, with a tentative D call TRBD1 (6 bases). Sequencing was performed on blood. The DNA of the CDR3 is TGTGCCAGTAGCATCGGATCGGACAGTCCCCACGAGCAGTACTTC. Amino acids: CASSIGSDSPHEQYF.